The text below deals with one T cell receptor (beta chain). The antigen is unknown. This sample is drawn from a study of T cell responses to AZD1222 COVID-19 vaccine. Findings of the study overall: Targets within unmutated variant regions were reportedly found for nearly half of spike-specific TCRs.

Method: immunoSEQ multiplex PCR; TCRdb's copy keeps in-frame clones and lacks some. The sample lists roughly 120,000 clones, more than 75% occurring once. V gave up 1 base and J gave up 3 bases; unmatched junction bases: 2. Germline V gene data show CDR1 as SGHTA and CDR2 as FQGTGA. The CDR3 loop spans 14 amino acids. Sequencing used peripheral blood, obtained 28 days after the second AZD1222 dose. This receptor was identified in an adult who received the AZD1222 COVID-19 vaccine. The gene calls are TRBV7-3 and TRBJ1-1, with TRBD1 matching over 7 bases. Here the CDR3 reads CASSLSRGDTEAFF. The CDR3 region has the DNA TGTGCCAGCAGCTTAAGCAGGGGGGACACTGAAGCTTTCTTT.